This T cell receptor (beta chain) was recovered during a study of blood T cell repertoires in COVID-19. Turning to the study itself: There were acute and convalescent COVID-19 samples, and they came from the United States, Italy and Spain.

Repertoires were generated with immunoSEQ multiplex PCR, while TCRdb's copy carries only in-frame clones and drops some. The repertoire includes under 500,000 clones, around nine tenths of them detected once, and roughly 4.3% sits in the top ten. Trimming removed 0 bases at V and 0 bases at J, with 7 bases between. The CDR3 totals 14 residues. CDR1 and CDR2 from the germline V gene are SGDLS and YYNGEE. Material: peripheral blood. This receptor was identified in a woman in her twenties or thirties with acute or convalescent COVID-19. V usage is TRBV9 and J usage is TRBJ2-7; possibly TRBD2 for D (6 bases). CDR3 loop: CASSVDGGSYEQYF. CDR3 DNA sequence: TGTGCCAGCAGCGTAGACGGGGGCTCCTACGAGCAGTACTTC.